The 7 T cell receptor beta chains reported below all come from one sample, sequenced in a study of blood T cells in healthy people across ages. Combining a sample-barcoded 5' primer with a J-beta primer mix, a second PCR ran for about 6 to 12 cycles. TCRdb itself ran the 5' RACE reads through MiXCR, one entry per CDR3 protein. The sample holds 1 million or so distinct CDR3 sequences; 40% to 45% are singletons and the top ten take under 20%. Sequencing was done on a sample of blood. The receptor set was obtained from a woman aged 55-75 years in good health.

This rearrangement joins TRBV14 to TRBJ2-7; D might be TRBD1 or TRBD2, each matching 6 bases. The DNA end is a closer match to TRBJ2-4, so the J assignment may be wrong. This CDR3 is built from 14 residues. Germline V lookup: CDR1 SGHDN, CDR2 FVKESK. Here the CDR3 DNA reads TGTGCCAGCAGCCAAGAACAGGGCGGGGTCATTCAGTACTTC. This translates into CASSQEQGGVIQYF.

The V gene is TRBV2, the J gene TRBJ2-7, with D possibly matching TRBD1 (5 bases). Per germline, CDR1 SNHLY and CDR2 FYNNEI. The CDR3 has 12 residues. Trimming removed 8 bases from V and 3 bases from J, with 11 bases in between. The CDR3 region is CASEDSFYEQYF. CDR3 bases: TGTGCCAGCGAAGACAGCTTCTACGAGCAGTACTTC.

This clonotype was detected many times. The rearrangement links TRBV28 to TRBJ2-5; maybe TRBD1 (6 bases). Germline V gene data show CDR1 as MDHEN and CDR2 as SYDVKM. The CDR3 spans 14 residues. Trimming took 6 bases from V and 2 from J, leaving 13 bases between them. In nucleotides, the CDR3 is TGTGCCAGCAGCCTTGGGACACTACAAGAGACCCAGTACTTC. This encodes CASSLGTLQETQYF.

In this sample, this clonotype turned up once. The CDR3 DNA sequence: TGTGCCAGCAGTGCCGGGATTTCCTACAATGAGCAGTTCTTC. Residues: CASSAGISYNEQFF. The J gene is TRBJ2-1, the V gene TRBV27; D possibly corresponds to TRBD2 (5 bases). This CDR3 spans 14 amino acids. The germline V gene encodes CDR1 MNHEY and CDR2 SMNVEV (reference sequence). V was shortened by 5 bases and J by 1 base, with 9 bases between the two germline ends.

The rearrangement links TRBV20-1 to TRBJ2-1; 13 bases map to TRBD2. Germline CDR1 DFQATT, CDR2 SNEGSKA (reference sequence). V was pared by 5 bases and J by 8 bases, with 6 bases of the junction left unmatched. This CDR3 has 14 residues. The CDR3 DNA is TGCAGTGCTGCCGGGACTAGCGGGACAGATGAGCAGTTCTTC. As protein: CSAAGTSGTDEQFF.

This chain joins TRBV7-9 and TRBJ2-7; D might be TRBD2 (5 bases). This CDR3 region has 16 residues. Between the trimmed V and J ends, which lost 2 bases and 2 bases, there was a span of 16 bases. The germline V gene encodes CDR1 SEHNR and CDR2 FQNEAQ (reference sequence). CDR3 bases: TGTGCCAGCAGCTTATTGGACTTCTCCTCGACCTACGAGCAGTACTTC. Amino acid sequence: CASSLLDFSSTYEQYF.

The sample holds a few counts of this clonotype. J is TRBJ2-7 and V is TRBV29-1, with 8 bases fitting TRBD1. CDR1 is SQVTM and CDR2 is ANQGSEA in the germline V gene. The CDR3 spans 14 residues. V was clipped by 0 bases and J by 5 bases; unmatched bases: 6. The CDR3 region is CSVEERQGANEQYF. DNA of the CDR3: TGCAGCGTTGAAGAACGGCAGGGGGCAAACGAGCAGTACTTC.